This TCR beta chain was captured by sequencing in a study of blood T cell repertoires in COVID-19. Study overall: Both acute and convalescent COVID-19 samples were obtained from the United States, Italy and Spain.

The CDR3 totals 15 residues. Trimming cost V 0 bases and J 6 bases, with 12 bases left between them. The germline V gene encodes CDR1 LGHNA and CDR2 YSLEER. The table came from immunoSEQ multiplex PCR; TCRdb's copy has only in-frame clones and leaves some out. This sample carries approximately 50,000 clones, roughly 90% of them seen once, and the ten largest clones take roughly 2.2%. The chain has TRBV4-3 and TRBJ1-5; possibly TRBD1 for D (5 bases). Specimen: peripheral blood. The receptor was derived from a human donor in a cohort sampled during active COVID-19. CDR3 nucleotide sequence: TGCGCCAGCAGCCAAGATGAAGGGGTCGGTCAGCCCCAGCATTTT. Its protein is CASSQDEGVGQPQHF.